One sample yielded the 5 T cell receptor beta chains listed below, sequenced in a study of blood T cell repertoires in COVID-19. Profiled with immunoSEQ multiplex PCR; TCRdb holds only in-frame clones, not every one. The repertoire holds a few hundred thousand clones, with over 80% as singletons. Material for sequencing was PBMCs or T cells enriched from blood (not recorded which). Source of these receptors: a woman between 18 and 29 years old who had recovered from COVID-19.

This clone appeared a single time. The chain is built from TRBV19 and TRBJ2-2, with a weak D call TRBD2 (5 bases). The length of the CDR3 is 12 residues. Germline loops: CDR1 LNHDA, CDR2 SQIVND (reference sequence). Trimming pared 7 bases from V and 7 bases from J, leaving 10 bases between. The CDR3 loop is CASTLRDGELFF. DNA of the CDR3: TGTGCCAGTACCCTTCGGGACGGGGAGCTGTTTTTT.

Notes on this clone: Distinct nucleotide sequences in the sample also encode this CDR3. The chain couples TRBV24-1 to TRBJ1-4, with TRBD1 matching 8 bases. The CDR3 has 15 residues. With V trimmed by 3 bases and J by 8 bases, 7 bases remained unmatched. Germline lookup yields CDR1 KGHDR and CDR2 SFDVKD. This chain's CDR3 is CATSDPGQGGEKLFF. The CDR3 nucleotides read TGTGCCACCAGTGATCCCGGACAGGGAGGCGAAAAACTGTTTTTT.

This chain joins TRBV28 and TRBJ2-2, with D uncertain. Germline loops: CDR1 MDHEN, CDR2 SYDVKM. Trimming took 7 bases from V and 5 from J, leaving 14 bases between them. This CDR3 is 14 amino acids long. In DNA, the CDR3 is TGTGCCAGCATCCCAGGTGGTGGGACCGGGGAGCTGTTTTTT. Translated: CASIPGGGTGELFF.

CDR3 sequence reads: CASSLSAGADHEQYF. Written as DNA, the CDR3 is TGTGCCAGCAGCTTATCCGCGGGGGCGGACCACGAGCAGTACTTC. The chain recombines TRBV7-9 with TRBJ2-7; D possibly corresponds to TRBD2 (7 bases). V was clipped by 2 bases and J by 5 bases, with 16 bases between them. The germline gives CDR1 SEHNR, CDR2 FQNEAQ (reference sequence). The CDR3 runs 15 residues.

The V gene is TRBV19, the J gene TRBJ1-5; 9 positions agree with TRBD1. The germline V gene has CDR1 LNHDA and CDR2 SQIVND (reference sequence). The V segment lost 5 bases and the J segment 4 bases; nucleotides outside the gene matches: 3. This CDR3 is 14 amino acids long. The DNA of the CDR3 is TGTGCCAGTAGTTTCGACAGGGGGAATCAGCCCCAGCATTTT. Translated, it gives CASSFDRGNQPQHF.